This T cell receptor (beta chain) was retrieved from a study of blood T cell repertoires in COVID-19. Assay: immunoSEQ multiplex PCR; the TCRdb copy retains only in-frame clones and omits some. The data hold 350,000 to 550,000 clones, with 70% to 90% observed a single time. The sequenced material came from PBMCs or T cells enriched from blood (not recorded which). The receptor's source is a woman aged 18 to 35 with acute COVID-19.

CDR3 sequence: CASSRGGNSNQPQHF. Here the CDR3 DNA reads TGTGCCAGCAGCCGAGGGGGCAACAGCAATCAGCCCCAGCATTTT. The chain has TRBV13 and TRBJ1-5; TRBD1 matches 7 bases. The V and J ends lost 5 bases and 1 base, in that order; junction bases with no gene match: 5. The CDR3 length is 15 residues. Germline loops: CDR1 PRHDT, CDR2 FYEKMQ (reference sequence).